Listed below are T cell receptor beta chains from one sample, sequenced in a study of tumor-infiltrating lymphocytes in localized non-small cell lung cancer. The protocol was immunoSEQ multiplex PCR, while the TCRdb copy is restricted to in-frame clones and leaves out a portion. This sample has roughly 30,000 clones, with around 85% found just once. The sample consisted of lung tumor tissue. The receptors originated from a human donor with non-small cell lung cancer. CDR3s include the opening cysteine and the closing phenylalanine or tryptophan. D genes are given only for firm matches. Clone sizes are given selectively: once, few, many, or a class where the clone is expanded.

v_call,j_call,clone_size,d_call,cdr3_aa,cdr3_nt
TRBV19,TRBJ2-2,-,TRBD1,CASSSLTGIGELFF,TGTGCCAGTAGTTCATTGACAGGGATCGGGGAGCTGTTTTTT
TRBV5-6,TRBJ2-1,-,TRBD1,CASSLVGQGEGRGYNEQFF,TGTGCCAGCAGCTTGGTGGGACAGGGGGAAGGGCGGGGGTACAATGAGCAGTTCTTC
TRBV9,TRBJ1-4,-,-,CASSVRGSSTNEKLFF,TGTGCCAGCAGCGTCCGCGGCTCATCAACTAATGAAAAACTGTTTTTT
TRBV10-3,TRBJ1-4,-,-,CAISEGQNEKLFF,TGTGCCATCAGTGAGGGGCAGAATGAAAAACTGTTTTTT
TRBV15,TRBJ1-4,-,-,CATSRDEDSQKLFF,TGTGCCACCAGCAGAGATGAGGACTCCCAAAAACTGTTTTTT
TRBV7-9,TRBJ1-1,few,TRBD1,CASSTTGALNTEAFF,TGTGCCAGCAGCACAACAGGGGCGCTGAACACTGAAGCTTTCTTT
TRBV18,TRBJ1-1,-,-,CASSPEWGAEAFF,TGTGCCAGCTCACCGGAATGGGGGGCTGAAGCTTTCTTT
TRBV5-4,TRBJ2-5,-,TRBD2,CASSLPGGADQETQYF,TGTGCCAGCAGCTTGCCCGGGGGGGCGGACCAAGAGACCCAGTACTTC
TRBV18,TRBJ2-1,-,TRBD2,CASSPHHGGAMFF,TGTGCCAGCTCACCACACCACGGGGGGGCGATGTTCTTC
TRBV6-6,TRBJ2-1,-,TRBD2,CASSPRTSNSYNEQFF,TGTGCCAGCAGTCCCCGGACTAGCAACTCCTACAATGAGCAGTTCTTC
TRBV28,TRBJ1-4,-,-,CASSEGRVTNEKLFF,TGTGCCAGCAGTGAGGGAAGGGTAACTAATGAAAAACTGTTTTTT
TRBV4-2,TRBJ1-5,-,TRBD1,CASSQDSDRQYSNQPQHF,TGTGCCAGCAGCCAAGATTCGGACAGGCAATATAGCAATCAGCCCCAGCATTTT
TRBV7-2,TRBJ1-1,-,TRBD1,CASSPREGAVAEAFF,TGTGCCAGCAGCCCCAGGGAGGGGGCGGTCGCTGAAGCTTTCTTT
TRBV6-6,TRBJ1-1,-,-,CASSYPTRPGSTEAFF,TGTGCCAGCAGTTACCCAACTAGGCCAGGGAGTACTGAAGCTTTCTTT
TRBV9,TRBJ2-3,-,-,CASSVVANTDTQYF,TGTGCCAGCAGCGTAGTTGCTAACACAGATACGCAGTATTTT
TRBV9,TRBJ1-2,-,TRBD1,CASSLEQGARGYTF,TGTGCCAGCAGCCTTGAACAGGGGGCGAGGGGCTACACCTTC
TRBV6-5,TRBJ2-6,once,-,CASSLQPSGANVLTF,TGTGCCAGCAGTTTGCAGCCCTCTGGGGCCAACGTCCTGACTTTC
TRBV4-3,TRBJ2-1,-,-,CASSQDLITGPSYNEQFF,TGCGCCAGCAGCCAAGATCTTATAACAGGGCCGTCCTACAATGAGCAGTTCTTC
TRBV11-2,TRBJ2-1,-,-,CASSSQGGSSSYNEQFF,TGTGCCAGCAGCTCCCAAGGGGGGTCCAGCAGCTACAATGAGCAGTTCTTC
TRBV5-6,TRBJ1-1,-,-,CASSRTSEAFF,TGTGCCAGCAGCCGGACCTCTGAAGCTTTCTTT
TRBV6-4,TRBJ2-3,-,TRBD2,CASSLTSGAGGTDTQYF,TGTGCCAGCAGCCTAACTAGCGGGGCAGGGGGGACAGATACGCAGTATTTT
TRBV6-6,TRBJ2-7,-,-,CASSVFPSEQYF,TGTGCCAGCAGTGTCTTCCCCAGCGAGCAGTACTTC
TRBV6-5,TRBJ1-2,once,-,CASSSLGLGGYGYTF,TGTGCCAGCAGCTCATTGGGGTTAGGGGGGTATGGCTACACCTTC
TRBV7-2,TRBJ2-7,-,-,CASSLGRYEQYF,TGTGCCAGCAGCTTAGGGCGCTACGAGCAGTACTTC
TRBV5-4,TRBJ2-7,-,-,CASSLRGTSYEQYF,TGTGCCAGCAGTCTCAGGGGTACCTCCTACGAGCAGTACTTC
TRBV5-1,TRBJ1-2,-,TRBD1,CASSLSGTGYGYTF,TGCGCCAGCAGCTTGTCAGGGACAGGGTATGGCTACACCTTC
TRBV2,TRBJ2-6,-,-,CASSETNGANVLTF,TGTGCCAGCAGTGAGACTAATGGGGCCAACGTCCTGACTTTC
TRBV4-1,TRBJ2-1,-,TRBD2,CASSQPGTSGYEQFF,TGCGCCAGCAGCCAACCCGGGACTAGCGGGTATGAGCAGTTCTTC
TRBV5-1,TRBJ2-1,-,TRBD2,CASRSTLAGSYNEQFF,TGCGCCAGCAGGTCTACCCTAGCGGGGAGCTACAATGAGCAGTTCTTC
TRBV27,TRBJ1-6,once,-,CASSPRDPSSYNSPLHF,TGTGCCAGCAGTCCTCGGGACCCCAGCTCCTATAATTCACCCCTCCACTTT
TRBV7-3,TRBJ2-7,few,TRBD2,CASSSWGGAGNEQYF,TGTGCCAGCAGCTCTTGGGGTGGAGCGGGGAACGAGCAGTACTTC
TRBV5-5,TRBJ1-4,few,-,CASSRGGTTNEKLFF,TGTGCCAGCAGCCGTGGTGGTACAACTAATGAAAAACTGTTTTTT
TRBV5-1,TRBJ2-5,-,TRBD2,CASSGSGGRETQYF,TGCGCCAGCAGCGGTAGCGGGGGGAGAGAGACCCAGTACTTC
TRBV5-1,TRBJ2-1,-,TRBD1,CASRVDRVFNEQFF,TGCGCCAGCAGGGTGGACAGGGTCTTCAATGAGCAGTTCTTC
TRBV29-1,TRBJ2-5,-,TRBD1,CSVAGQGAGETQYF,TGCAGCGTAGCCGGACAGGGGGCTGGAGAGACCCAGTACTTC
TRBV6-4,TRBJ2-2,-,-,CASSPRGDTGELFF,TGTGCCAGCAGTCCCAGGGGTGACACCGGGGAGCTGTTTTTT
TRBV7-9,TRBJ2-7,-,-,CATGGQATHEQYF,TGTGCCACGGGGGGACAGGCTACCCACGAGCAGTACTTC
TRBV4-3,TRBJ1-5,once,-,CASSQDLREPQHF,TGCGCCAGCAGCCAAGATCTCAGGGAGCCCCAGCATTTT
TRBV29-1,TRBJ2-5,-,TRBD1,CSAKRTGQRETQYF,TGCAGCGCCAAACGGACAGGGCAGAGGGAGACCCAGTACTTC
TRBV5-5,TRBJ1-2,-,-,CASSLEGFGGYTF,TGTGCCAGCAGCTTAGAAGGATTCGGTGGCTACACCTTC
TRBV6-6,TRBJ2-5,-,-,CASSYSRETQYF,TGTGCCAGCAGTTACTCTAGGGAGACCCAGTACTTC
TRBV5-4,TRBJ2-4,-,TRBD1,CASSRDRPPNIQYF,TGTGCCAGCAGCCGGGACAGGCCCCCAAACATTCAGTACTTC
TRBV10-3,TRBJ1-4,-,TRBD1,CAIKSGTGTTNEKLFF,TGTGCCATCAAATCCGGGACAGGTACAACTAATGAAAAACTGTTTTTT
TRBV7-2,TRBJ1-2,-,-,CASSSFSSGGYGYTF,TGTGCCAGCAGCTCGTTTTCCTCAGGAGGCTATGGCTACACCTTC
TRBV5-6,TRBJ1-1,-,-,CASSYYTVNTEAFF,TGTGCCAGCAGCTACTATACGGTGAACACTGAAGCTTTCTTT
TRBV14,TRBJ2-5,-,TRBD1,CASSRDRAGTQYF,TGTGCCAGCAGCCGGGACAGGGCGGGGACCCAGTACTTC
TRBV18,TRBJ1-1,-,TRBD1,CASSRRDRGMNTEAFF,TGTGCCAGCTCACGCCGGGACAGGGGCATGAACACTGAAGCTTTCTTT
TRBV30,TRBJ1-2,-,-,CAWDLGAWGYTF,TGTGCCTGGGACCTGGGGGCCTGGGGCTACACCTTC
TRBV5-3,TRBJ1-6,medium-sized,-,CARSLLQGKPSSPLHF,TGTGCCAGAAGCTTGTTACAGGGAAAGCCAAGCTCACCCCTCCACTTT
TRBV29-1,TRBJ2-1,-,TRBD1,CSVRGIYNEQFF,TGCAGCGTCAGGGGGATTTACAATGAGCAGTTCTTC
TRBV7-2,TRBJ2-7,once,TRBD2,CASSFSGGADEQYF,TGTGCCAGCAGCTTTAGCGGGGGGGCCGACGAGCAGTACTTC
TRBV12-5,TRBJ1-2,-,-,CASGRDGLPSSYTF,TGTGCTAGTGGACGGGATGGTCTCCCCAGTAGCTACACCTTC
TRBV18,TRBJ1-5,-,TRBD1,CASSPPGTGNQPQHF,TGTGCCAGCTCACCTCCGGGGACAGGGAATCAGCCCCAGCATTTT
TRBV6-1,TRBJ1-1,-,-,CASSERTGSEAFF,TGTGCCAGCAGTGAACGAACGGGAAGTGAAGCTTTCTTT